The clone carrying this T cell receptor (beta chain) was seen a single time. Its antigen is unknown. Germline CDR1 is LGHDT and CDR2 is YNNKEL (reference sequence). CDR3 length equals 15 residues. The J segment lost 1 base and the V segment lost 6 bases, leaving 6 bases of the junction unmatched. The data derive from a study of T cell responses to AZD1222 COVID-19 vaccine. TCRdb keeps only in-frame clones here, not all; method: immunoSEQ multiplex PCR. The sample contains about 140,000 clones, about 92% of which appear only once. Broader study findings: Vaccine-related CD4 TCRs covered spike, predominating at 160-218 and 743-854.

This clonotype originated in an adult in good health. The input for sequencing was peripheral blood, taken on day 0 of AZD1222 vaccination. This sequence joins TRBV3-1 (or the pseudogene TRBV3-2) and TRBJ2-5, with 9 bases that match TRBD2. The CDR3 here is CASRPKTSGQETQYF. The CDR3 DNA reads TGTGCCAGCAGACCCAAGACTAGCGGCCAAGAGACCCAGTACTTC.